The clone carrying this TCR beta chain has only one observation. What it binds is unknown. The sample belongs to a study of cytomegalovirus exposure and HLA in healthy donors. Broader study findings: Accurate prediction of HLA-A and HLA-B alleles (for most subjects) was reportedly achieved from TCR beta sequences. Sequencing likely produced, as an artifact, a cluster of highly shared sequence variants.

PCR involved 60 Vbeta and 13 Jbeta primers. Authors' processing steps: In a later analysis, of around 83 million unique beta chains, about 12 million appeared in at least two donors. The protocol was immunoSEQ multiplex PCR, while the TCRdb copy is restricted to in-frame clones and leaves out a portion. V and J calls and clone size come straight from that table; D and trimming were deduced from the DNA. The table includes about 160,000 clones, around four fifths detected once. This CDR3 has 16 amino acids. The V and J ends lost 0 bases and 0 bases respectively, with 11 bases between them. Germline assignment: CDR1 MGHRA and CDR2 YSYEKL.

This clonotype was obtained from a girl aged 2 to 9 in good health and CMV-seropositive. The sample consisted of PBMCs. The rearrangement links TRBV4-1 to TRBJ1-1; D remains ambiguous. The CDR3 here is CASSQDTASVNTEAFF. CDR3 nucleotide sequence: TGCGCCAGCAGCCAAGATACGGCGAGCGTGAACACTGAAGCTTTCTTT.